Listed below are T cell receptor beta chains from one sample, sequenced in a study of blood T cell repertoires in COVID-19. The assay was immunoSEQ multiplex PCR, and TCRdb's table has in-frame clones only and misses some. The sample contains more than 90,000 clones, roughly nine tenths of which appear only once. Sequencing used peripheral blood. These receptors were taken from a man aged 50 or older with acute or convalescent COVID-19. Both conserved end residues are part of each CDR3. The order of the fields is V gene, clone size, D gene, J gene, CDR3 protein, CDR3 DNA. The D gene is left open where the match is weak. A row's size may be missing; if present it is once, few, many or a size class.

V: TRBV4-1; size: -; D: -; J: TRBJ1-4; CDR3: CASSHGAGEMEKLFF; DNA: TGCGCCAGCAGCCACGGGGCAGGGGAGATGGAAAAACTGTTTTTT
V: TRBV4-3; size: -; D: -; J: TRBJ2-1; CDR3: CASSRGTSWFNEQFF; DNA: TGCGCCAGCAGCCGAGGGACTTCCTGGTTCAATGAGCAGTTCTTC
V: TRBV2; size: -; D: TRBD1; J: TRBJ2-1; CDR3: CASSRQGALNEQFF; DNA: TGTGCCAGCAGTCGGCAGGGGGCGTTGAATGAGCAGTTCTTC
V: TRBV7-8; size: once; D: -; J: TRBJ1-1; CDR3: CASSLTPANTEAFF; DNA: TGTGCCAGCAGCCTGACACCTGCCAACACTGAAGCTTTCTTT
V: TRBV11-2; size: -; D: TRBD2; J: TRBJ2-1; CDR3: CASSHPQRGGYNEQFF; DNA: TGTGCCAGCAGTCACCCTCAGCGGGGGGGCTACAATGAGCAGTTCTTC
V: TRBV3-1/TRBV3-2; size: -; D: TRBD2; J: TRBJ2-1; CDR3: CASSPTLSGGYYNEQFF; DNA: TGTGCCAGCAGCCCTACTCTTAGCGGGGGTTATTACAATGAGCAGTTCTTC
V: TRBV6-6; size: -; D: -; J: TRBJ1-5; CDR3: CATTAHQSNQPQHF; DNA: TGTGCCACCACAGCCCACCAGAGCAATCAGCCCCAGCATTTT
V: TRBV5-1; size: -; D: -; J: TRBJ1-1; CDR3: CASSRADRNTEAFF; DNA: TGCGCCAGCAGCCGAGCCGACAGGAACACTGAAGCTTTCTTT
V: TRBV6-5; size: -; D: TRBD1; J: TRBJ2-4; CDR3: CASSYLDRGGPWYF; DNA: TGTGCCAGCAGTTACTTAGACAGGGGCGGGCCGTGGTACTTC
V: TRBV3-1/TRBV3-2; size: -; D: -; J: TRBJ2-1; CDR3: CASSQDESGSGFPEFF; DNA: TGTGCCAGCAGCCAAGATGAGTCCGGGAGCGGGTTCCCTGAGTTCTTC
V: TRBV5-1; size: -; D: -; J: TRBJ1-2; CDR3: CASSADRGWGYTF; DNA: TGCGCCAGCAGCGCGGACCGAGGGTGGGGCTACACCTTC
V: TRBV6-5; size: -; D: -; J: TRBJ2-2; CDR3: CASRRVRGNTGELFF; DNA: TGTGCCAGCAGGCGGGTCCGAGGGAACACCGGGGAGCTGTTTTTT
V: TRBV27; size: -; D: -; J: TRBJ1-1; CDR3: CASSFHRSLNTEAFF; DNA: TGTGCCAGCAGTTTCCACAGGAGCCTGAACACTGAAGCTTTCTTT
V: TRBV28; size: -; D: -; J: TRBJ1-2; CDR3: CASRISGSNYGYTF; DNA: TGTGCCAGCAGGATATCAGGGTCGAACTATGGCTACACCTTC
V: TRBV7-9; size: -; D: -; J: TRBJ1-5; CDR3: CASSLSSNQPQHF; DNA: TGTGCCAGCAGCCTAAGTAGCAATCAGCCCCAGCATTTT
V: TRBV13; size: -; D: TRBD2; J: TRBJ2-2; CDR3: CASSWGLAENTGELFF; DNA: TGTGCCAGCAGCTGGGGACTAGCGGAAAACACCGGGGAGCTGTTTTTT
V: TRBV2; size: -; D: TRBD1; J: TRBJ1-1; CDR3: CASSVGQGDTEAFF; DNA: TGTGCCAGCAGTGTCGGACAGGGGGACACTGAAGCTTTCTTT
V: TRBV7-6; size: -; D: TRBD1; J: TRBJ2-1; CDR3: CASSFGQDYNEQFF; DNA: TGTGCCAGCAGCTTTGGACAGGACTACAATGAGCAGTTCTTC
V: TRBV30; size: -; D: TRBD2; J: TRBJ2-2; CDR3: CAWSPGLAGGRELFF; DNA: TGTGCCTGGAGTCCTGGACTAGCGGGGGGGAGGGAGCTGTTTTTT
V: TRBV5-4; size: -; D: TRBD1; J: TRBJ2-5; CDR3: CASSGQLEETQYF; DNA: TGTGCCAGTTCGGGACAGCTAGAAGAGACCCAGTACTTC
V: TRBV19; size: once; D: TRBD2; J: TRBJ2-3; CDR3: CASSIRLAGGTDTQYF; DNA: TGTGCCAGTAGTATTCGACTAGCGGGGGGCACAGATACGCAGTATTTT
V: TRBV5-4; size: -; D: TRBD2; J: TRBJ2-1; CDR3: CASSSVRAGGGEQFF; DNA: TGTGCCAGCAGCTCGGTTAGAGCGGGGGGGGGTGAGCAGTTCTTC
V: TRBV28; size: -; D: -; J: TRBJ2-7; CDR3: CARAGHLYEQYF; DNA: TGTGCCAGGGCGGGGCACCTCTACGAGCAGTACTTC
V: TRBV13; size: -; D: TRBD2; J: TRBJ2-1; CDR3: CASSSLAGGHNEQFF; DNA: TGTGCCAGCAGTTCCCTAGCGGGGGGGCACAATGAGCAGTTCTTC
V: TRBV19; size: once; D: -; J: TRBJ1-5; CDR3: CASSKGTLTSNQPQHF; DNA: TGTGCCAGTAGTAAAGGGACACTTACGAGCAATCAGCCCCAGCATTTT
V: TRBV7-9; size: once; D: TRBD1; J: TRBJ1-3; CDR3: CASSTGDENTIYF; DNA: TGTGCCAGCAGTACAGGGGACGAAAACACCATATATTTT
V: TRBV18; size: -; D: TRBD1; J: TRBJ1-5; CDR3: CASSLGQGKQPQHF; DNA: TGTGCCAGCTCCCTCGGACAGGGTAAGCAGCCCCAGCATTTT
V: TRBV6-2/TRBV6-3; size: once; D: -; J: TRBJ1-2; CDR3: CASSFAGVPKYGYTF; DNA: TGTGCCAGCAGTTTTGCAGGGGTTCCGAAGTATGGCTACACCTTC
V: TRBV27; size: -; D: TRBD2; J: TRBJ2-1; CDR3: CASSSGLATYNEQFF; DNA: TGTGCCAGCAGTTCAGGACTAGCGACCTACAATGAGCAGTTCTTC
V: TRBV2; size: -; D: TRBD1; J: TRBJ2-7; CDR3: CASSEQGEEYEQYF; DNA: TGTGCCAGCAGTGAACAGGGGGAAGAGTACGAGCAGTACTTC
V: TRBV18; size: -; D: -; J: TRBJ2-4; CDR3: CASSPLTEPAKNIQYF; DNA: TGTGCCAGCTCACCACTCACAGAACCAGCCAAAAACATTCAGTACTTC
V: TRBV10-3; size: -; D: -; J: TRBJ2-3; CDR3: CAISSDTRPGTDTQYF; DNA: TGTGCCATCAGCTCCGACACCCGCCCTGGGACAGATACGCAGTATTTT
V: TRBV28; size: -; D: -; J: TRBJ1-2; CDR3: CASTIRQGTGYTF; DNA: TGTGCCAGCACCATACGCCAGGGGACTGGCTACACCTTC
V: TRBV2; size: -; D: -; J: TRBJ1-1; CDR3: CATTAGGANTEAFF; DNA: TGTGCCACCACCGCGGGGGGCGCGAACACTGAAGCTTTCTTT
V: TRBV6-1; size: -; D: TRBD2; J: TRBJ2-2; CDR3: CASSEVASGVRLFF; DNA: TGTGCCAGCAGTGAAGTGGCTAGCGGGGTTAGGCTGTTTTTT
V: TRBV18; size: few; D: TRBD1; J: TRBJ1-5; CDR3: CASSPFGFGTEVNQPQHF; DNA: TGTGCCAGCTCACCATTTGGATTCGGGACAGAAGTCAATCAGCCCCAGCATTTT
V: TRBV7-9; size: once; D: TRBD1; J: TRBJ2-7; CDR3: CASSPSRDRAGEQYF; DNA: TGTGCCAGCAGCCCGTCCCGGGACAGGGCAGGTGAGCAGTACTTC
V: TRBV5-1; size: -; D: -; J: TRBJ1-1; CDR3: CASSPFSGSTEAFF; DNA: TGCGCCAGCAGCCCTTTTTCGGGAAGCACTGAAGCTTTCTTT
V: TRBV11-3; size: -; D: -; J: TRBJ1-2; CDR3: CASSPVGGDYGYTF; DNA: TGTGCCAGCAGCCCCGTAGGGGGGGATTATGGCTACACCTTC
V: TRBV5-1; size: -; D: TRBD1; J: TRBJ1-6; CDR3: CASSLRTGSSYNSPLHF; DNA: TGCGCCAGCAGCCTAAGGACAGGGAGCTCCTATAATTCACCCCTCCACTTT
V: TRBV18; size: -; D: TRBD1; J: TRBJ2-7; CDR3: CASSPGTGDKYEQYF; DNA: TGTGCCAGCTCACCCGGGACAGGGGACAAGTACGAGCAGTACTTC
V: TRBV5-6; size: -; D: -; J: TRBJ2-7; CDR3: CASRYGQSYEQYF; DNA: TGTGCCAGCAGATACGGACAGTCCTACGAGCAGTACTTC
V: TRBV28; size: once; D: -; J: TRBJ1-1; CDR3: CASSRQLNTEAFF; DNA: TGTGCCAGCAGCAGACAACTGAACACTGAAGCTTTCTTT